These 17 T cell receptor beta chains originate from one sample sequenced in a study of Graves' ophthalmopathy and Graves' hyperthyroidism. RNA transcripts served as template for amplifying TCR beta CDR3 sequences. RT-PCR was first run with HTBI primers, then multiplex PCR in a second round. TCRdb reprocessed the multiplex PCR reads with MiXCR, giving one entry per CDR3 protein. The sample lists over a million distinct CDR3 sequences, about 40% occurring once. The sequenced sample was peripheral blood or thyroid tissue (not recorded which). The receptors were gathered from an adult man with Graves' hyperthyroidism.

This clonotype was detected many times. This rearrangement joins TRBV12-3 or TRBV12-4 to TRBJ1-1; the match to TRBD1 covers 7 bases. The CDR3 is 16 residues long. V was pared by 6 bases and J by 5 bases, with 15 bases of the junction left unmatched. CDR3 DNA: TGTGCCAGCAGACCCGACAGGGAAGGGCGGGTGACTGAAGCTTTCTTT. It yields the protein CASRPDREGRVTEAFF.

V is TRBV20-1 and J is TRBJ2-7, with D maybe TRBD1 (6 bases). The V gene's germline CDR1 is DFQATT and CDR2 SNEGSKA (reference sequence). V was clipped by 5 bases and J by 5 bases, with 16 bases between them. The CDR3 runs 13 residues. DNA for the CDR3: TGCAGTGCTGGAAAAACAGGGCTGGACGAGCAGTACTTC. Translating gives CSAGKTGLDEQYF.

The CDR3 nucleotides read TGTGCCAGCAGCCCGACGACAGGGGGCCTCGGTCAGCCCCAGTACTTC. Amino acids: CASSPTTGGLGQPQYF. The chain has TRBV7-9 and TRBJ2-5; 10 positions agree with TRBD1. The V and J ends lost 5 bases and 9 bases, in that order; junction bases with no gene match: 15. Germline V gives CDR1 SEHNR, CDR2 FQNEAQ (reference sequence). This CDR3 has 16 residues.

The chain links TRBV7-6 to TRBJ2-2, with D possibly being TRBD2 (5 bases). The CDR3 consists of 16 residues. V was pared by 5 bases and J by 7 bases, with 20 bases between. From germline, CDR1 is SGHVS and CDR2 FNYEAQ. CDR3 amino acids: CASSLRRGWAGGELFF. In nucleotides, the CDR3 is TGTGCCAGCAGCCTCCGCCGGGGTTGGGCCGGCGGGGAGCTGTTTTTT.

Worth noting for this clonotype: A much larger clone lies a single base off, so this may be a read error. The chain has TRBV10-3 and TRBJ2-5; tentatively, D is TRBD1 (5 bases). This CDR3 region has 12 residues. In germline, CDR1 is ENHRY, CDR2 SYGVKD. Between the trimmed V and J ends, which lost 11 bases and 4 bases, there was a span of 14 bases. The CDR3 protein is CALKGCSETQYF. The DNA of the CDR3 is TGTGCCCTAAAGGGGTGTTCAGAGACCCAGTACTTC.

The chain recombines TRBV20-1 with TRBJ1-2; 8 bases agree with TRBD1. Trimming cost V 5 bases and J 6 bases; bases outside gene matches: 11. CDR1 and CDR2 from the germline V gene are DFQATT and SNEGSKA (reference sequence). The CDR3 is made up of 14 amino acids. CDR3 residues: CSAPGTGGRHGYTF. CDR3 coding DNA: TGCAGTGCTCCGGGGACAGGCGGACGCCATGGCTACACCTTC.

At least ten counts were recorded for this clonotype. The chain links TRBV10-2 to TRBJ1-6; TRBD1 matches at 8 bases. In germline, CDR1 is WSHSY, CDR2 SAAADI. The CDR3 loop spans 14 amino acids. V gave up 6 bases and J gave up 12 bases; unmatched junction bases: 10. CDR3 amino acids: CASRRGTGDKPLHF. CDR3 DNA: TGCGCCAGCAGGAGAGGGACAGGCGACAAACCCCTCCACTTT.

This clonotype was seen many times. One end of the junction fails to match germline, which may point to a read error. This chain connects TRBV7-9 to TRBJ1-1; 8 bases fit TRBD1. This CDR3 is 15 amino acids long. Germline V CDR1 and CDR2: SEHNR, FQNEAQ (reference sequence). This chain's CDR3 is CASSSGQGMVTEAFF. The CDR3 DNA follows: TGCGCCAGCAGCTCCGGACAGGGAATGGTGACTGAAGCTTTCTTT.

The rearrangement uses TRBV19 and TRBJ1-3; 10 bases fit TRBD1. The germline CDR1 and CDR2 sequences are LNHDA and SQIVND (reference sequence). The V segment lost 5 bases and the J segment 8 bases; nucleotides outside the gene matches: 3. This CDR3 contains 13 residues. CDR3 residues: CASSEDRGDTIYF. The CDR3 DNA reads TGTGCCAGTAGTGAGGACAGGGGGGACACCATATATTTT. Supplemented by reference TRBV19 and TRBJ1-3, the full variable domain reads DGGITQSPKYLFRKEGQNVTLSCEQNLNHDAMYWYRQDPGQGLRLIYYSQIVNDFQKGDIAEGYSVSREKKESFPLTVTSAQKNPTAFYLCASSEDRGDTIYFGEGSWLTVV.

The chain is built from TRBV4-3 and TRBJ1-2, with 10 positions matching TRBD1. There are 17 residues in the CDR3. The germline gives CDR1 LGHNA, CDR2 YSLEER. The ends lost 0 bases at V and 4 bases at J; junction bases unmatched: 8. The DNA for the CDR3 is TGCGCCAGCAGCCAAGAAGCTGGGACAGGGGCCCTCTATGGCTACACCTTC. Encoded protein: CASSQEAGTGALYGYTF.

This clonotype has a count of ten or more. V usage is TRBV5-1 and J usage is TRBJ1-6, with D unclear. The CDR3 is 14 amino acids. Trimming stripped 2 bases from V and 10 bases from J, with 13 bases between. Germline-derived CDR1 and CDR2 are SGHRS and YFSETQ. CDR3: CASSFETHGSPLHF. CDR3 in DNA: TGCGCCAGCAGCTTCGAAACCCATGGGTCACCCCTCCACTTT.

As regards this clonotype: This sequence may be a read error, since a much larger clone differs from it by one base. This rearrangement joins TRBV7-2 to TRBJ2-5, with D uncertain. CDR3 size: 12 residues. Germline-derived CDR1 and CDR2 are SGHTA and FQGNSA. Trimming took 4 bases from V and 10 from J, leaving 13 bases between them. CDR3 residues: CASSSKIRSQYF. The DNA of the CDR3 is TGTGCCAGCAGCTCAAAAATCAGGAGCCAGTACTTC.

The V call is TRBV12-3 or TRBV12-4, the J call TRBJ2-7; the D gene could be TRBD1 or TRBD2 (5 bases each). V was pared by 1 base and J by 4 bases, with 17 bases between. The CDR3 consists of 16 residues. The CDR3 region is CASSLVGTAIRYEQYF. The CDR3 DNA reads as TGTGCCAGCAGTTTAGTGGGGACGGCTATTCGGTACGAGCAGTACTTC.

The chain uses TRBV6-5 and TRBJ1-5; maybe TRBD1 (6 bases). Germline-derived CDR1 and CDR2 are MNHEY and SVGAGI. Trimming pared 6 bases from V and 6 bases from J, leaving 21 bases between. The CDR3 runs to 16 residues. CDR3 DNA: TGTGCCAGCAGCCTGAGGCCAGGGGCGGCCGGTCAGCCCCAGCATTTT. Translated: CASSLRPGAAGQPQHF.

This clonotype has a count of ten or more. V and J are TRBV12-3 or TRBV12-4 and TRBJ1-1, with unresolved D. The CDR3 runs 11 residues. V was pared by 6 bases and J by 7 bases, with 9 bases between. CDR3 loop: CASSIPGEAFF. CDR3 nucleotide sequence: TGTGCCAGCAGCATACCCGGTGAAGCTTTCTTT.

This clonotype was detected ten times or more. J is TRBJ2-7 and V is TRBV7-2, with TRBD1 matching over 7 bases. Germline CDR1 reads SGHTA; CDR2 reads FQGNSA. The trim removed 1 base at V and 2 bases at J, leaving 5 bases unmatched. The CDR3 is 15 residues long. The CDR3 coding sequence is TGTGCCAGCAGCTTAGAAGGACAGGTGACCTACGAGCAGTACTTC. It yields the protein CASSLEGQVTYEQYF. The whole variable domain, remainder taken from reference TRBV7-2 and TRBJ2-7, is GAGVSQSPSNKVTEKGKDVELRCDPISGHTALYWYRQSLGQGLEFLIYFQGNSAPDKSGLPSDRFSAERTGGSVSTLTIQRTQQEDSAVYLCASSLEGQVTYEQYFGPGTRLTVT.

The chain joins TRBV20-1 to TRBJ2-2; 9 positions agree with TRBD2. CDR3 length: 16 amino acids. J was trimmed by 4 bases and V by 0 bases; bases with no gene match: 6. Germline assignment: CDR1 DFQATT and CDR2 SNEGSKA (reference sequence). CDR3 in DNA: TGCAGTGCTAGAGATCGGGCTAGCGGGACCACCGGGGAGCTGTTTTTT. Translation: CSARDRASGTTGELFF.